These T cell receptor beta chains were read from a single sample in a study of blood T cell repertoires in COVID-19. The method was immunoSEQ multiplex PCR; TCRdb's version includes in-frame clones alone and lacks a portion of them. The sample holds 250,000 to 350,000 clones, about nine tenths seen once. The material sequenced was peripheral blood. Receptors originate from a woman aged 60 to 75 with acute or convalescent COVID-19. The CDR3 runs from the conserved cysteine through the conserved F or W. Fields, in order: D gene, clone size, V gene, J gene, CDR3 DNA, CDR3 protein. D genes are given only for firm matches. Some rows mark clone size as missing; the rest say once, few, many or name a class of expanded clone.

D: -; size: -; V: TRBV6-5; J: TRBJ1-4; DNA: TGTGCCAGCAAACGAACACTTCAGGGGGAAAAACTGTTTTTT; CDR3: CASKRTLQGEKLFF
D: -; size: -; V: TRBV19; J: TRBJ1-5; DNA: TGTGCCAGTAGTCTACAGGACCTCCCGAATCAGCCCCAGCATTTT; CDR3: CASSLQDLPNQPQHF
D: TRBD1; size: -; V: TRBV2; J: TRBJ1-1; DNA: TGTGCCAGCAGTGAAGCGCTCGGACAGGGCCAGAACACTGAAGCTTTCTTT; CDR3: CASSEALGQGQNTEAFF
D: TRBD1; size: -; V: TRBV28; J: TRBJ2-1; DNA: TGTGCCAGCAGCCTCACCGGGACAGCCTACAATGAGCAGTTCTTC; CDR3: CASSLTGTAYNEQFF
D: TRBD1; size: -; V: TRBV9; J: TRBJ1-4; DNA: TGTGCCAGCAGCTATACGGGACAGGCTGAAAAACTGTTTTTT; CDR3: CASSYTGQAEKLFF
D: -; size: few; V: TRBV28; J: TRBJ1-2; DNA: TGTGCCACTCTGGGAGTGGGGTTAGGCTATGGCTACACCTTC; CDR3: CATLGVGLGYGYTF
D: TRBD2; size: -; V: TRBV9; J: TRBJ2-2; DNA: TGTGCCAGCAGCGTAGATCCTAGCGGGAGCTTTGGGGAGCTGTTTTTT; CDR3: CASSVDPSGSFGELFF
D: TRBD1; size: -; V: TRBV30; J: TRBJ2-2; DNA: TGTGCCTGGATTCCGGGGACAGGGCGGACCGGGGAGCTGTTTTTT; CDR3: CAWIPGTGRTGELFF
D: TRBD2; size: -; V: TRBV27; J: TRBJ2-1; DNA: TGTGCCAGCAGTTTGTACCAAACTAGCGCCGAGTTCTTC; CDR3: CASSLYQTSAEFF
D: TRBD1; size: -; V: TRBV6-2/TRBV6-3; J: TRBJ1-1; DNA: TGTGCCAGCAGTCTTTCAGGGGGAAGGAACACTGAAGCTTTCTTT; CDR3: CASSLSGGRNTEAFF
D: -; size: -; V: TRBV7-2; J: TRBJ1-5; DNA: TGTGCCAGCAGCTTAGACGGGAGCAATCAGCCCCAGCATTTT; CDR3: CASSLDGSNQPQHF
D: -; size: -; V: TRBV19; J: TRBJ1-3; DNA: TGTGCCAGTAGTATCCTACAGGGTTCTGGAAACACCATATATTTT; CDR3: CASSILQGSGNTIYF
D: -; size: -; V: TRBV4-2; J: TRBJ1-5; DNA: TGTGCCAGCAGCCAAGATAGCGGTCAGCCCCAGCATTTT; CDR3: CASSQDSGQPQHF
D: TRBD2; size: once; V: TRBV4-3; J: TRBJ2-3; DNA: TGCGCCAGCAGCTCAACTAGCGGGGGGGGCGCGTATACGCAGTATTTT; CDR3: CASSSTSGGGAYTQYF
D: TRBD2; size: -; V: TRBV2; J: TRBJ2-2; DNA: TGTGCCAGCACCGGGACTAGTGGGAGCACCGGGGAGCTGTTTTTT; CDR3: CASTGTSGSTGELFF
D: -; size: -; V: TRBV18; J: TRBJ1-4; DNA: TGTGCCAGCTCACTAACGGGGGTGCCGACTAATGAAAAACTGTTTTTT; CDR3: CASSLTGVPTNEKLFF
D: TRBD2; size: -; V: TRBV27; J: TRBJ2-1; DNA: TGTGCCAGCAGTTCTTCCTTCCAGACTAGCGGGACCTACAATGAGCAGTTCTTC; CDR3: CASSSSFQTSGTYNEQFF
D: -; size: -; V: TRBV5-4; J: TRBJ1-3; DNA: TGTGCCAGCAGCTTAGGACAGACTCACTCTGGAAACACCATATATTTT; CDR3: CASSLGQTHSGNTIYF
D: TRBD2; size: -; V: TRBV5-1; J: TRBJ2-1; DNA: TGCGCCAGCAGCTTTCCGCCTAGCGGGGGCAGTTACAATGAGCAGTTCTTC; CDR3: CASSFPPSGGSYNEQFF
D: -; size: -; V: TRBV24-1; J: TRBJ1-5; DNA: TGTGCCACCAGTGAGGGGGGGGGTTATAGCAATCAGCCCCAGCATTTT; CDR3: CATSEGGGYSNQPQHF
D: TRBD2; size: -; V: TRBV7-2; J: TRBJ2-7; DNA: TGTGCCAGCAGCTTCTCTTTCAGCGGGAGCGGCTACGAGCAGTACTTC; CDR3: CASSFSFSGSGYEQYF
D: -; size: -; V: TRBV5-1; J: TRBJ1-4; DNA: TGCGCCAGCAGCACCCTCCCGGCCAGGGGTAATGAAAAACTGTTTTTT; CDR3: CASSTLPARGNEKLFF
D: -; size: -; V: TRBV6-5; J: TRBJ2-3; DNA: TGTGCCAGCAGTTACCGGATGTTCGGGAGCACAGATACGCAGTATTTT; CDR3: CASSYRMFGSTDTQYF
D: -; size: -; V: TRBV19; J: TRBJ1-1; DNA: TGTGCCAGTACCTCCACAGGGTTCATGAACACTGAAGCTTTCTTT; CDR3: CASTSTGFMNTEAFF
D: -; size: -; V: TRBV19; J: TRBJ2-2; DNA: TGTGCCAGTACAACAGGATTAAACACCGGGGAGCTGTTTTTT; CDR3: CASTTGLNTGELFF
D: -; size: -; V: TRBV28; J: TRBJ1-2; DNA: TGTGCCAGCAGTTTCCTGTATGGCTACACCTTC; CDR3: CASSFLYGYTF
D: TRBD2; size: -; V: TRBV27; J: TRBJ2-7; DNA: TGTGCCAGCAGGGGACTAGCTTCCTACGAGCAGTACTTC; CDR3: CASRGLASYEQYF
D: -; size: -; V: TRBV7-2; J: TRBJ1-3; DNA: TGTGCCAGCAGCTTAGTTTGGGCTGGTGGAAACACCATATATTTT; CDR3: CASSLVWAGGNTIYF
D: -; size: -; V: TRBV12-3/TRBV12-4; J: TRBJ2-5; DNA: TGTGCCAGCAGTTTGGGGGCGCGGGAGACCCAGTACTTC; CDR3: CASSLGARETQYF
D: -; size: once; V: TRBV12-3/TRBV12-4; J: TRBJ1-2; DNA: TGTGCCAGCAGTTTACAGGGTCCCGGGGGCTACACCTTC; CDR3: CASSLQGPGGYTF
D: TRBD1; size: -; V: TRBV27; J: TRBJ1-1; DNA: TGTGCCGTCAGGGGGCGATACACTGAAGCTTTCTTT; CDR3: CAVRGRYTEAFF
D: -; size: -; V: TRBV28; J: TRBJ1-6; DNA: TGTGCCAGCACCCGGACTGTGAGCTCCTATAATTCACCCCTCCACTTT; CDR3: CASTRTVSSYNSPLHF
D: TRBD1; size: -; V: TRBV5-1; J: TRBJ2-5; DNA: TGCGCCAGCAGCCCCGGGACAGGGGGCGGGGAGACCCAGTACTTC; CDR3: CASSPGTGGGETQYF
D: -; size: few; V: TRBV9; J: TRBJ1-3; DNA: TGTGCCAGCAGCGTAGAATGGGGGCGATTCCCTGGAAACACCATATATTTT; CDR3: CASSVEWGRFPGNTIYF
D: -; size: -; V: TRBV7-6; J: TRBJ2-3; DNA: TGTGCCAGCAGCTTAGTATTGAGTAGTTTGGATACGCAGTATTTT; CDR3: CASSLVLSSLDTQYF
D: TRBD1; size: -; V: TRBV3-1/TRBV3-2; J: TRBJ2-3; DNA: TGTGCCAGCAGCCACCTGGGACAGAGTGGGACAGATACGCAGTATTTT; CDR3: CASSHLGQSGTDTQYF
D: TRBD1; size: -; V: TRBV6-6; J: TRBJ1-1; DNA: TGTGCCACCACCCTAGGACAGGGCTTTGAAGCTTTCTTT; CDR3: CATTLGQGFEAFF
D: TRBD1; size: -; V: TRBV28; J: TRBJ2-4; DNA: TGTGCCAGCAGTCCCAGCGCGGCAGGGGGTAGGAGCATTCAGTACTTC; CDR3: CASSPSAAGGRSIQYF
D: TRBD1; size: -; V: TRBV28; J: TRBJ2-7; DNA: TGTGCCAGCAGCGACCTCCGGGACAGGGACGAGCAGTACTTC; CDR3: CASSDLRDRDEQYF
D: TRBD2; size: -; V: TRBV13; J: TRBJ2-3; DNA: TGTGCCAGCACCGGCGGGGGGTCTAGCACAGATACGCAGTATTTT; CDR3: CASTGGGSSTDTQYF
D: -; size: -; V: TRBV30; J: TRBJ1-6; DNA: TGTGCCTGGAGTCTGGCCAGAAATTCACCCCTCCACTTT; CDR3: CAWSLARNSPLHF
D: -; size: once; V: TRBV19; J: TRBJ1-2; DNA: TGTGCCAGTATGCGCGGGTATGGCTACACCTTC; CDR3: CASMRGYGYTF
D: -; size: once; V: TRBV5-1; J: TRBJ1-5; DNA: TGCGCCAGCAGCCCCGGGGGGGGCGCCAATCAGCCCCAGCATTTT; CDR3: CASSPGGGANQPQHF
D: -; size: once; V: TRBV3-1/TRBV3-2; J: TRBJ2-5; DNA: TGTGCCAGCAGCCAAGAAGTCGCGGACAACCAAGAGACCCAGTACTTC; CDR3: CASSQEVADNQETQYF
D: TRBD1; size: few; V: TRBV5-1; J: TRBJ1-3; DNA: TGCGCCAGCAGGTGGGGAGCAGGGGGCCGAAACACCATATATTTT; CDR3: CASRWGAGGRNTIYF
D: -; size: -; V: TRBV28; J: TRBJ1-1; DNA: TGTGCCAGCAGTTTACGTGACAGTAGATTTCGCACTGAAGCTTTCTTT; CDR3: CASSLRDSRFRTEAFF
D: TRBD1; size: -; V: TRBV9; J: TRBJ2-3; DNA: TGTGCCAGCAGCCTCCGGGACAGGGGTTTTGCAGATACGCAGTATTTT; CDR3: CASSLRDRGFADTQYF
D: -; size: once; V: TRBV14; J: TRBJ2-5; DNA: TGTGCCAGCAGCCAAGTCGGGGAGACCCAGTACTTC; CDR3: CASSQVGETQYF
D: TRBD1; size: once; V: TRBV27; J: TRBJ2-3; DNA: TGTGCCAGCAGATACAGGGGGCACGAGGGGACAGATACGCAGTATTTT; CDR3: CASRYRGHEGTDTQYF
D: TRBD1; size: -; V: TRBV5-6; J: TRBJ1-4; DNA: TGTGCCAGCAGCCTGGGAGGGACAGGGGGTCCCGAAAAACTGTTTTTT; CDR3: CASSLGGTGGPEKLFF
D: -; size: -; V: TRBV2; J: TRBJ1-2; DNA: TGTGCCAGCAGTCTCGGATCGGGGGTGGGCTACACCTTC; CDR3: CASSLGSGVGYTF
D: -; size: -; V: TRBV5-1; J: TRBJ2-5; DNA: TGCGCCAGCAGCTTGGGGGCTAGCGTCAAAGAGACCCAGTACTTC; CDR3: CASSLGASVKETQYF
D: -; size: -; V: TRBV30; J: TRBJ1-5; DNA: TGTGCCTGGAGATGTGACAGTGCGTATTTT; CDR3: CAWRCDSAYF
D: TRBD2; size: -; V: TRBV5-6; J: TRBJ2-4; DNA: TGTGCCAGCAGCCTGCGGGGGAGGAACATTCAGTACTTC; CDR3: CASSLRGRNIQYF
D: -; size: -; V: TRBV2; J: TRBJ2-2; DNA: TGTGCCAGCAGTGTGACTGTGGTCAACGGGGAGCTGTTTTTT; CDR3: CASSVTVVNGELFF
D: TRBD2; size: -; V: TRBV10-3; J: TRBJ2-5; DNA: TGTGCCATCAGTGAGACTGGACTAGCGGGGGCGAACCAGTACTTC; CDR3: CAISETGLAGANQYF
D: -; size: -; V: TRBV25-1; J: TRBJ1-2; DNA: TGTGCCAGCAGTGAATCTACAGAATCCTATGGCTACACCTTC; CDR3: CASSESTESYGYTF
D: TRBD2; size: once; V: TRBV27; J: TRBJ2-7; DNA: TGTGCCAGCAGGCCGGGACTAGGTCACGAGCAGTACTTC; CDR3: CASRPGLGHEQYF